Shown below are 2 T cell receptor beta chains from a single sample sequenced in a study of technical replicates of blood from a handful of donors. Using immunoSEQ multiplex PCR, the repertoire was profiled, and TCRdb retains in-frame clones only, with some absent. This sample carries some 70,000 clones, nearly 97% of them seen once, and the ten largest clones take roughly 0.24%. The sequenced material came from T cells isolated from PBMCs. The receptors come from a human donor in good health.

V gene TRBV30 combines with J gene TRBJ1-4, with D possibly matching TRBD1 (6 bases). CDR1 and CDR2 from the germline V gene are GTSNPN and SVGIG (reference sequence). V lost 1 base, J lost 5 bases, and 11 bases lay in between. The CDR3 totals 14 residues. The CDR3 spells CAWSADSENEKLFF. The CDR3 DNA reads as TGTGCCTGGAGTGCGGACAGCGAAAATGAAAAACTGTTTTTT. The complete variable domain, with remaining parts taken from reference TRBV30 and TRBJ1-4, reads SQTIHQWPATLVQPVGSPLSLECTVEGTSNPNLYWYRQAAGRGLQLLFYSVGIGQISSEVPQNLSASRPQDRQFILSSKKLLLSDSGFYLCAWSADSENEKLFFGSGTQLSVL.

The chain employs TRBV5-1 and TRBJ2-7; 7 positions agree with TRBD1. The germline V gene encodes CDR1 SGHRS and CDR2 YFSETQ. CDR3 length: 14 residues. V was pared by 0 bases and J by 4 bases, with 4 bases of the junction left unmatched. The CDR3 here is CASSLGGQDYEQYF. Written as DNA, the CDR3 is TGCGCCAGCAGCTTGGGAGGACAGGATTACGAGCAGTACTTC.